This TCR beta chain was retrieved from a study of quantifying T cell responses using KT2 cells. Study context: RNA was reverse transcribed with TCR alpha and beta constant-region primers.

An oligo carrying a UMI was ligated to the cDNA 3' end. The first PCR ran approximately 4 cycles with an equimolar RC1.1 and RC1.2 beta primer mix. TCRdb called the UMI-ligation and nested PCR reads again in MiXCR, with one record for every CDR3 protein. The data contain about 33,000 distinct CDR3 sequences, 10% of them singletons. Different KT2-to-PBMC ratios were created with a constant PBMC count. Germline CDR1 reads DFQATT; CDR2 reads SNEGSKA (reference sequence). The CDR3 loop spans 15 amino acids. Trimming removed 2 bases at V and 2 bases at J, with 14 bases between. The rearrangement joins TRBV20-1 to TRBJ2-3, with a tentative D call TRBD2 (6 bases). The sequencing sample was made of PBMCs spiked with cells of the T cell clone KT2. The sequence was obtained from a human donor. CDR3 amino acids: CSARHPSGPTDTQYF. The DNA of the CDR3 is TGCAGTGCTAGACATCCCAGCGGGCCCACAGATACGCAGTATTTT.